These T cell receptor beta chains were read from a single sample in a study of T cell responses to AZD1222 COVID-19 vaccine. Assay: immunoSEQ multiplex PCR; the TCRdb copy retains only in-frame clones and omits some. The sample lists some 200,000 clones; around 93% were seen once. The sample was peripheral blood, taken on day 0 of MenACWY control vaccination. The receptors stem from an adult in good health. Each CDR3 is given with its conserved first and last residue. The D gene is left open where the match is weak. For some rows the clone size is stated as once, few or many, or as a class when expanded; others skip it.

15 | - | TRBJ1-2 | TRBV7-2 | - | TGTGCCAGCAACGAACAGGGTTCAGCTAACTATGGCTACACCTTC | CASNEQGSANYGYTF
16 | - | TRBJ2-1 | TRBV10-2 | TRBD2 | TGCGCCAGCAGTGGAAGTCTAGCGGGGCCGTACAATGAGCAGTTCTTC | CASSGSLAGPYNEQFF
14 | - | TRBJ2-2 | TRBV2 | - | TGTGCCAGCAGTGATCGACGGGGGCTCGGGGAGCTGTTTTTT | CASSDRRGLGELFF
15 | - | TRBJ1-2 | TRBV11-2 | - | TGTGCCAGCAGCTTAGAAGCCACGCGGAAGCACGGCTACACCTTC | CASSLEATRKHGYTF
15 | - | TRBJ2-3 | TRBV10-3 | TRBD2 | TGTGCCATCAGTAGCGGGGGGGCCAGCACAGATACGCAGTATTTT | CAISSGGASTDTQYF
13 | - | TRBJ2-2 | TRBV7-9 | - | TGTGCCAGCAGCCAGAGGGTCACCGGGGAGCTGTTTTTT | CASSQRVTGELFF
15 | - | TRBJ1-5 | TRBV7-2 | - | TGTGCCAGCAGCCAAGACGGACGCCTCAATCAGCCCCAGCATTTT | CASSQDGRLNQPQHF
14 | - | TRBJ1-3 | TRBV20-1 | - | TGCAGTGCTAGTAGGCAGTTCTCTGGAAACACCATATATTTT | CSASRQFSGNTIYF
12 | - | TRBJ1-2 | TRBV28 | - | TGTGCCAGCAGTTCGAAAGGGCACGGCTACACCTTC | CASSSKGHGYTF
17 | - | TRBJ1-2 | TRBV4-1 | - | TGCGCCAGCAGCCAGTCTCCAGGGGAGTCTAGGTGGATGGGCTACACCTTC | CASSQSPGESRWMGYTF
16 | - | TRBJ1-4 | TRBV4-3 | TRBD1 | TGCGCCAGCAGCCAACAGGGGGCGGCTGTAATGAAAAAACTGTTTTTT | CASSQQGAAVMKKLFF
15 | - | TRBJ1-4 | TRBV5-6 | - | TGTGCCAGCAGCGGGAGAGGTAGGGTACGCGGAAAACTGTTTTTT | CASSGRGRVRGKLFF
10 | few | TRBJ1-6 | TRBV21-1 | - | TGTGCCACCAGGCGTTCACCCCTCCACTTT | CATRRSPLHF
15 | - | TRBJ1-5 | TRBV30 | - | TGTGCCTGGAATCAAGGGGGGGAGGTGAATCAGCCCCAGCATTTT | CAWNQGGEVNQPQHF
13 | - | TRBJ2-1 | TRBV5-6 | - | TGTGCCAGCAGCTTGGCGCTCTACTATGAGCAGTTCTTC | CASSLALYYEQFF
16 | - | TRBJ2-1 | TRBV7-2 | TRBD2 | TGTGCCAGCAGCCACAGAGTCGCGGGGGGGCAGGGTGAGCAGTTCTTC | CASSHRVAGGQGEQFF
14 | - | TRBJ2-7 | TRBV7-9 | - | TGTGCCAGCAGCCGGACTTTGGCCTCCTACGAGCAGTACTTC | CASSRTLASYEQYF
16 | - | TRBJ2-2 | TRBV27 | TRBD2 | TGTGCCAGCAGTTTAAGCGGGGGCTTCTTTGGCGGGGAGCTGTTTTTT | CASSLSGGFFGGELFF
13 | - | TRBJ1-2 | TRBV5-1 | - | TGCGCCAGCAGCTTGGACAGGGCGGGAGGCTACACCTTC | CASSLDRAGGYTF
13 | once | TRBJ1-4 | TRBV2 | - | TGTGCCAGCAGTGCCCCCAGTAATGAAAAACTGTTTTTT | CASSAPSNEKLFF
14 | - | TRBJ2-3 | TRBV11-2 | - | TGTGCCAGCAGCCCAGAGAGAGACACAGATACGCAGTATTTT | CASSPERDTDTQYF
14 | few | TRBJ1-5 | TRBV5-5 | TRBD1 | TGTGCCAGCAGCTTCACAGGGGGCGGTCAGCCCCAGCATTTT | CASSFTGGGQPQHF
14 | - | TRBJ1-1 | TRBV5-8 | - | TGTGCCAGCAGCGGGGACACATTGAACACTGAAGCTTTCTTT | CASSGDTLNTEAFF
12 | - | TRBJ2-1 | TRBV13 | - | TGTGCCAGCTCCCAGACTAACAATGAGCAGTTCTTC | CASSQTNNEQFF
15 | - | TRBJ1-4 | TRBV6-5 | TRBD1 | TGTGCCAGCAGTTACGGGGACAGGGCTGAGGAAAAACTGTTTTTT | CASSYGDRAEEKLFF
15 | - | TRBJ1-5 | TRBV6-5 | - | TGTGCCAGCAGTTACTCGGTCAGTAGCAATCAGCCCCAGCATTTT | CASSYSVSSNQPQHF
12 | - | TRBJ1-5 | TRBV5-3 | TRBD1 | TGTGCCAGAAGCTGGCAGGGGGAGCCCCAGCATTTT | CARSWQGEPQHF
15 | - | TRBJ2-5 | TRBV6-6 | - | TGTGCCAGCAGTTCCCCGGGGAGCGGGCAAGAGACCCAGTACTTC | CASSSPGSGQETQYF
13 | - | TRBJ2-1 | TRBV7-8 | - | TGTGCCAGCCGCTCCCGAGCAGTTTTTGAGCAGTTCTTC | CASRSRAVFEQFF
14 | - | TRBJ1-3 | TRBV7-2 | - | TGTGCCAGCAGCGTGACAAGCTCTGGAAACACCATATATTTT | CASSVTSSGNTIYF
14 | - | TRBJ1-1 | TRBV18 | - | TGTGCCAGCGCTAAGGACGGAGGGAACACTGAAGCTTTCTTT | CASAKDGGNTEAFF
16 | - | TRBJ1-5 | TRBV16 | - | TGTGCCAGCAGCCAAAGGGTCCATAGTGGCAATCAGCCCCAGCATTTT | CASSQRVHSGNQPQHF
18 | - | TRBJ2-6 | TRBV5-1 | TRBD1 | TGCGCCAGCAGCGGGGCGACAGGGACCCCCTCTGGGGCCAACGTCCTGACTTTC | CASSGATGTPSGANVLTF